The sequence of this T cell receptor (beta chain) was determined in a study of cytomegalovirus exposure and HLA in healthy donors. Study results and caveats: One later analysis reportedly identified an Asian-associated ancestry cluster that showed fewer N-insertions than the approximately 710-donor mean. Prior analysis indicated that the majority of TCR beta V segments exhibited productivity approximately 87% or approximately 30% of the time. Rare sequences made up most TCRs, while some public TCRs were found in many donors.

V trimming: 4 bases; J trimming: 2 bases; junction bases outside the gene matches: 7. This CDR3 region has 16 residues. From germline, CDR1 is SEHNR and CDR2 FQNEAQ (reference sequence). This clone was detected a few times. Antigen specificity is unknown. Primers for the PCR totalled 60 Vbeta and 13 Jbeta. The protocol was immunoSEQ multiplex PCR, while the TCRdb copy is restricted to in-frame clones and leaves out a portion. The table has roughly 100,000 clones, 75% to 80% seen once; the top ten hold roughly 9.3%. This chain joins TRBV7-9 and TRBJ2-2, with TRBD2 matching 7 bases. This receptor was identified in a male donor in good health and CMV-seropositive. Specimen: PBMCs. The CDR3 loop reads CASSSPSGPNTGELFF. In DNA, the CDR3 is TGTGCCAGCAGCTCTCCTAGCGGTCCAAACACCGGGGAGCTGTTTTTT.